The 14 T cell receptor beta chains reported below all come from one sample, sequenced in a study of T cells in localized non-small cell lung cancer. Only in-frame clones appear in the TCRdb table, and some are missing; sequencing was by immunoSEQ multiplex PCR. The data show tens of thousands of clones, approximately 82% seen once. Sequencing used peripheral blood, obtained before any cancer treatment. Source of these receptors: a female donor aged 60 or older with stage II squamous cell lung carcinoma.

Details on this clone: The junction differs from germline at one of its ends, possibly a read error. The rearrangement links TRBV27 to TRBJ1-3; D is ambiguous. The CDR3 runs to 15 residues. Looked up from germline, CDR1 is MNHEY and CDR2 is SMNVEV (reference sequence). In DNA, the CDR3 is TGTGCCAGCAGGTTATCCTGGAACTCTGGAAACACCATATATTTT. It yields the protein CASRLSWNSGNTIYF.

V and J are TRBV11-1 and TRBJ1-2; D gene ambiguous. Trimming removed 6 bases at V and 0 bases at J, with 11 bases between. The length of the CDR3 is 14 residues. CDR1 is SGHAT and CDR2 is FQDESV in the germline V gene (reference sequence). As DNA, the CDR3 is TGTGCCAGCAGTCAACGGCGGTCTAACTATGGCTACACCTTC. Its translation: CASSQRRSNYGYTF.

The chain carries TRBV7-9 and TRBJ1-4, with 9 nucleotides matching TRBD1. The germline CDR1 and CDR2 sequences are SEHNR and FQNEAQ (reference sequence). CDR3 size: 14 residues. Trimming at V came to 5 bases and at J to 5 bases, leaving 3 bases not matched to a gene. CDR3 nucleotide sequence: TGTGCCAGCAGCACAGGGACAGGGAATGAAAAACTGTTTTTT. Protein product: CASSTGTGNEKLFF. The complete variable domain, with remaining parts taken from reference TRBV7-9 and TRBJ1-4, reads DTGVSQNPRHKITKRGQNVTFRCDPISEHNRLYWYRQTLGQGPEFLTYFQNEAQLEKSRLLSDRFSAERPKGSFSTLEIQRTEQGDSAMYLCASSTGTGNEKLFFGSGTQLSVL.

CDR3 amino acids: CASSSTSGSLSEQFF. The CDR3 DNA reads TGTGCCAGCAGTTCGACTAGCGGGAGCCTCTCTGAGCAGTTCTTC. V usage is TRBV6-1 and J usage is TRBJ2-1, with 12 positions matching TRBD2. CDR3 length equals 15 residues. The junction had 8 bases not matched to a gene; V was cut back by 5 bases and J by 9 bases. The germline V gene encodes CDR1 MNHNS and CDR2 SASEGT.

This clone appeared a few times. This sequence joins TRBV29-1 and TRBJ1-1; 10 nucleotides align to TRBD1. This CDR3 contains 12 residues. J lost 8 bases, V lost 6 bases, and 6 bases had no gene match. CDR1 is SQVTM and CDR2 is ANQGSEA in the germline V gene. CDR3 DNA sequence: TGCAGCGTCCGACAGGGGGCAAGAGAAGCTTTCTTT. This sequence encodes CSVRQGAREAFF.

V gene TRBV6-5 combines with J gene TRBJ2-5, with unresolved D. TRBJ2-7 matches the DNA end more closely, so the J call is doubtful. This CDR3 has 13 amino acids. Germline CDR1 MNHEY, CDR2 SVGAGI. In nucleotides, the CDR3 is TGTGCCAGCAGTTACGTCGGGTCCTACGAGCAGTACTTC. Translation: CASSYVGSYEQYF.

This sequence joins TRBV10-2 and TRBJ1-1; D is unresolved. Per the germline V gene, CDR1 is WSHSY and CDR2 is SAAADI. V lost 0 bases, J lost 4 bases, and 12 bases lay in between. The CDR3 runs to 15 residues. The CDR3 DNA reads TGCGCCAGCAGTGAGTCTGGAGGTTTCGGCACTGAAGCTTTCTTT. It is translated as CASSESGGFGTEAFF.

This clone appeared a few times. The chain has TRBV7-9 and TRBJ2-7; D remains ambiguous. CDR3 length equals 15 residues. The V and J ends lost 1 base and 2 bases respectively, with 12 bases between them. CDR1 SEHNR and CDR2 FQNEAQ come from the germline V gene (reference sequence). DNA for the CDR3: TGTGCCAGCAGCTTAGGGAGTCAAAGTCCCTACGAGCAGTACTTC. It codes for CASSLGSQSPYEQYF.

This clone was found a few times. CDR3 bases: TGTGCCTCAGCCGGTGGGACGTACTATGGCTACACCTTC. Residues: CASAGGTYYGYTF. The chain links TRBV7-9 to TRBJ1-2; D might be TRBD1 (5 bases). The CDR3 contains 13 residues. Germline V gives CDR1 SEHNR, CDR2 FQNEAQ (reference sequence). Between the trimmed V and J ends, which lost 11 bases and 3 bases, there was a span of 16 bases. The full variable domain, rest sourced from reference TRBV7-9 and TRBJ1-2, is DTGVSQNPRHKITKRGQNVTFRCDPISEHNRLYWYRQTLGQGPEFLTYFQNEAQLEKSRLLSDRFSAERPKGSFSTLEIQRTEQGDSAMYLCASAGGTYYGYTFGSGTRLTVV.

This chain links TRBV6-4 with TRBJ1-2, with TRBD1 identical over 7 bases. The CDR3 runs to 12 residues. CDR1 is MRHNA, CDR2 SNTAGT, per germline. The J segment lost 9 bases and the V segment lost 6 bases, leaving 7 bases of the junction unmatched. Here the CDR3 reads CASSTGQSSYTF. The CDR3 DNA follows: TGTGCCAGCAGCACGGGACAGAGCAGCTACACCTTC.

V usage is TRBV6-5 and J usage is TRBJ2-2, with 12 bases fitting TRBD2. There are 16 residues in the CDR3. Germline assignment: CDR1 MNHEY and CDR2 SVGAGI. The junction had 10 bases not matched to a gene; V was cut back by 8 bases and J by 6 bases. In DNA, the CDR3 is TGTGCCAGCGGTTTCCCTAGCGGGGGGGCCTCCGGGGAGCTGTTTTTT. Its translation: CASGFPSGGASGELFF.

The J gene is TRBJ1-1, the V gene TRBV9; D is uncertain. The CDR3 contains 17 residues. Trimming took 0 bases from V and 0 from J, leaving 15 bases between them. Germline V lookup: CDR1 SGDLS, CDR2 YYNGEE. The CDR3 region has the DNA TGTGCCAGCAGCGTAGCTACGGCAGTATTCATGAACACTGAAGCTTTCTTT. Its protein is CASSVATAVFMNTEAFF.

The chain recombines TRBV7-2 with TRBJ1-4, with TRBD1 identical over 9 bases. Germline lookup yields CDR1 SGHTA and CDR2 FQGNSA. Trimming at V came to 5 bases and at J to 7 bases, leaving 5 bases not matched to a gene. This CDR3 spans 14 amino acids. The CDR3 spells CASSPGQGVEKLFF. CDR3 DNA: TGTGCCAGCAGCCCGGGACAGGGAGTTGAAAAACTGTTTTTT.

Many counts were recorded for this clone. The V and J genes are TRBV18 and TRBJ2-7; D is unresolved. The germline V gene encodes CDR1 KGHSH and CDR2 LQKENI. This CDR3 has 13 residues. Trimming stripped 2 bases from V and 3 bases from J, with 8 bases between. The CDR3 sequence: CASSPGKLYEQYF. CDR3 nucleotide sequence: TGTGCCAGCTCACCAGGGAAACTCTACGAGCAGTACTTC.